The entry below gives a single T cell receptor beta chain sequence along with its context. The protocol was immunoSEQ multiplex PCR, while the TCRdb copy is restricted to in-frame clones and leaves out a portion. The sample holds under 250,000 clones, around nine tenths seen once. The data belong to a study of blood T cell repertoires in COVID-19. Study details: The origin of the acute and convalescent COVID-19 samples was the United States, Italy and Spain.

CDR1 is KGHDR, CDR2 SFDVKD, per germline. With 7 bases removed from V and 6 bases from J, the gap between germline ends came to 15 bases. CDR3 length equals 14 residues. The source is a middle-aged man with acute or convalescent COVID-19. Sequenced material: peripheral blood. The V call is TRBV24-1, the J call TRBJ2-1, with D possibly being TRBD2 (5 bases). The CDR3 loop is CATRGGPLANEQFF. In DNA, the CDR3 is TGTGCCACCAGAGGAGGCCCCTTGGCCAATGAGCAGTTCTTC.